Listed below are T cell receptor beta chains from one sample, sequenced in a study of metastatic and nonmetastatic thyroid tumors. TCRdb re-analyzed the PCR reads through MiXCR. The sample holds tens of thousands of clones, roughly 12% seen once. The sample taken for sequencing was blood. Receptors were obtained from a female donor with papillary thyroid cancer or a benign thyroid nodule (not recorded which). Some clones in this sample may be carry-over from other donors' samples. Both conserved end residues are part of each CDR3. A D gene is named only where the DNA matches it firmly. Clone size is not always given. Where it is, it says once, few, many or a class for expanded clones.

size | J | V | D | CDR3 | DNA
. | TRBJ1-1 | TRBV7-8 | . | CASSLLNRVTEAFF | TGTGCCAGCAGCTTACTCAACAGGGTCACTGAAGCTTTCTTT
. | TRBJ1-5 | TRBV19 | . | CASSITEANQPQHF | TGTGCCAGTAGTATTACCGAGGCGAATCAGCCCCAGCATTTT
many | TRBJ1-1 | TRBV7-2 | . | CASSLTDRLNTEAFF | TGTGCCAGCAGCTTAACGGACAGATTGAACACTGAAGCTTTCTTT
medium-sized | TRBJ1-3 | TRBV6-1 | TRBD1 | CASSPNVNRGGDTIYF | TGTGCCAGCAGTCCAAACGTTAACAGGGGAGGTGACACCATATATTTT
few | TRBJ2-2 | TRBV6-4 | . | CASSGGGADGDLFF | TGTGCCAGCAGTGGCGGGGGCGCAGACGGGGATCTGTTTTTT
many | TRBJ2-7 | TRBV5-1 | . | CASSLRQDSYEQYF | TGCGCCAGCAGCCTCCGACAGGACTCCTACGAGCAGTACTTC
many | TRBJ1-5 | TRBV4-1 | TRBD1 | CASSLYDRAPRQPQHF | TGCGCCAGCAGCCTTTATGACAGGGCCCCCCGGCAGCCCCAGCATTTT
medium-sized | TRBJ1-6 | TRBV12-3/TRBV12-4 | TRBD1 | CASSQGASSPLHF | TGTGCCAGCAGTCAGGGGGCAAGTTCACCCCTCCACTTT
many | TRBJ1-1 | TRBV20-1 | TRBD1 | CSALPRTGGRTEAFF | TGCAGTGCTCTACCTAGGACAGGGGGAAGGACTGAAGCTTTCTTT
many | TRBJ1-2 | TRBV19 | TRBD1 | CASRIPQGAAGGYTF | TGTGCCAGTAGAATCCCCCAGGGGGCGGCCGGTGGCTACACCTTC
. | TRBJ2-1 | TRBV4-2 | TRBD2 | CASSQGTSGRGKLVSSYNEQFF | TGTGCCAGCAGCCAAGGGACTAGCGGGAGGGGAAAGTTGGTAAGCTCCTACAATGAGCAGTTCTTC
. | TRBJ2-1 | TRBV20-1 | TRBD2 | CSARIAGAQSDEQSF | TGCAGTGCTAGGATAGCGGGAGCGCAAAGCGATGAGCAGTCCTTC
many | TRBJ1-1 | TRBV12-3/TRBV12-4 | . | CASSFNVNTEAFF | TGTGCCAGCAGTTTCAACGTGAACACTGAAGCTTTCTTT
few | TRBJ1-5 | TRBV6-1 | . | CASSLNRGSRGNQPQHF | TGTGCCAGCAGTCTAAACCGGGGGTCTCGGGGCAATCAGCCCCAGCATTTT
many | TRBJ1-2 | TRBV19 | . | CASSMSLPGDYGYTF | TGTGCCAGTAGTATGAGCCTACCTGGGGACTATGGCTACACCTTC
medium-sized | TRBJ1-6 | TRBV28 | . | CASRSQGGSPLHF | TGTGCCAGCAGAAGCCAGGGAGGTTCACCCCTCCACTTT
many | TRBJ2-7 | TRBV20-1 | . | CSASTSSYEQYF | TGCAGTGCTAGTACTAGTTCCTACGAGCAGTACTTC
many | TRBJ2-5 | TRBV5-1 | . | CASSSGLNQGRGTQYF | TGCGCCAGCAGCTCCGGACTTAATCAGGGGCGGGGGACCCAGTACTTC
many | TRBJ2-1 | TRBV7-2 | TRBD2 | CASSSLAGAYNEQFF | TGTGCCAGCAGCTCTCTAGCGGGGGCCTACAATGAGCAGTTCTTC
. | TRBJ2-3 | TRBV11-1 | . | CASTPPKLDSTDTQYF | TGTGCCAGCACCCCCCCGAAGTTGGACAGCACAGATACGCAGTATTTT
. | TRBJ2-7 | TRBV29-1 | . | CSVDQNGSYEQYF | TGCAGCGTTGATCAGAACGGCTCCTACGAGCAGTACTTC
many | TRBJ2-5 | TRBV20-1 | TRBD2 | CSARPGGETQYF | TGCAGTGCCAGACCGGGAGGGGAGACCCAGTACTTC
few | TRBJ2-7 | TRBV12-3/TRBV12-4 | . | CASLKDSLPYEQYF | TGTGCCAGCCTGAAGGACAGCCTTCCCTACGAGCAGTACTTC
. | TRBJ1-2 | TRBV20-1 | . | CSARAVQGYGYTF | TGCAGTGCTAGAGCGGTGCAAGGCTATGGCTACACCTTC
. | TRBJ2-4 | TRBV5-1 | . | CAGSVTGIAKNIQYF | TGCGCCGGCAGCGTAACAGGTATAGCCAAAAACATTCAGTACTTC
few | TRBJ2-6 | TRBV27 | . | CSSGLSSGANVLTF | TGTTCCAGCGGTTTAAGCTCTGGGGCCAACGTCCTGACTTTC
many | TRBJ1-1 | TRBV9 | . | CASSVVVGTEAFF | TGTGCCAGCAGCGTAGTCGTTGGCACTGAAGCTTTCTTT
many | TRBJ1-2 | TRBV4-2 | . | CASSPENGVGVGYTF | TGTGCCAGCAGCCCCGAAAACGGGGTTGGAGTTGGCTACACCTTC
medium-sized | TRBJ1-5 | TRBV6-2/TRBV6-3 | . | CASKGDSNQPQHF | TGTGCCAGCAAGGGGGATAGCAATCAGCCCCAGCATTTT
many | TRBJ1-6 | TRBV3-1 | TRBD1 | CASSLGTGDSPLHF | TGTGCCAGCAGCCTGGGGACAGGGGATTCACCCCTCCACTTT
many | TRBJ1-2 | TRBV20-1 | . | CSARDLQGSYGYTF | TGCAGTGCTAGAGATCTCCAGGGGAGCTATGGCTACACCTTC
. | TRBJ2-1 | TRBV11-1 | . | CSSRPSVGTYNEQFF | TGTTCCAGCAGACCTAGCGTGGGGACCTACAATGAGCAGTTCTTC
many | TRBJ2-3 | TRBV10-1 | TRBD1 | CASSEGTEGTDTQYF | TGCGCCAGCAGTGAAGGGACAGAAGGCACAGATACGCAGTATTTT
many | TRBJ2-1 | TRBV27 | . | CASSRTGSYNEQFF | TGTGCCAGCAGTCGGACGGGCTCCTACAATGAGCAGTTCTTC
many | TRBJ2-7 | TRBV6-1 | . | CASSEAGYEQYF | TGTGCCAGCAGTGAAGCGGGCTACGAGCAGTACTTC
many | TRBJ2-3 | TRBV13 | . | CASSLEGSGSTDTQYF | TGTGCCAGCAGCTTAGAAGGTAGCGGAAGCACAGATACGCAGTATTTT
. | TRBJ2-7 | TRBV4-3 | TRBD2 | CASSQSIAGETYEQYF | TGCGCCAGCAGCCAATCTATAGCGGGAGAGACCTACGAGCAGTACTTC